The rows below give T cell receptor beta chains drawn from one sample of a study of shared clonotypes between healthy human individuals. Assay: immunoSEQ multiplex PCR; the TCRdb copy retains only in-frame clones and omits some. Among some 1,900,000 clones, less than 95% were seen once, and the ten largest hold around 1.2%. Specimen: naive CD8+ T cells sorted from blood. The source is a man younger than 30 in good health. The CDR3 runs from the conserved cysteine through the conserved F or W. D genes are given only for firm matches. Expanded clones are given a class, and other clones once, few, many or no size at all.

cdr3_nt: TGTGCCAGCAGTCCTCTTGTGGGGGCCTATGGCTACACCTTC
cdr3_aa: CASSPLVGAYGYTF
clone_size: .
v_call: TRBV27
j_call: TRBJ1-2
d_call: .

cdr3_nt: TGTGCCAGCAGCTCGCGACAGAACAATGAGCAGTTCTTC
cdr3_aa: CASSSRQNNEQFF
clone_size: .
v_call: TRBV13
j_call: TRBJ2-1
d_call: .

cdr3_nt: TGTGCCTGCCGCCGGGAGAACACCGGGGAGCTGTTTTTT
cdr3_aa: CACRRENTGELFF
clone_size: .
v_call: TRBV30
j_call: TRBJ2-2
d_call: .

cdr3_nt: TGCGCCAGCAGCCAAGATCCCACCCGGGGTGGGTTCTTC
cdr3_aa: CASSQDPTRGGFF
clone_size: .
v_call: TRBV4-1
j_call: TRBJ2-1
d_call: .

cdr3_nt: TGCGCCAGCAGTGAGCATCCAGCGGGAGCCCCCGAGCAGTACTTC
cdr3_aa: CASSEHPAGAPEQYF
clone_size: .
v_call: TRBV10-1
j_call: TRBJ2-7
d_call: TRBD2

cdr3_nt: TGTGCCAGCAGCGCCCCCGGCACAGATACGCAGTATTTT
cdr3_aa: CASSAPGTDTQYF
clone_size: .
v_call: TRBV13
j_call: TRBJ2-3
d_call: .

cdr3_nt: TGTGCCAGCAGCTTAGCGAGACCCATAAGCAATGAGCAGTTCTTC
cdr3_aa: CASSLARPISNEQFF
clone_size: .
v_call: TRBV7-8
j_call: TRBJ2-1
d_call: .

cdr3_nt: TGTGCCAGCAGTTACTCGAGTAGATACGAGCAGTACTTC
cdr3_aa: CASSYSSRYEQYF
clone_size: .
v_call: TRBV6-5
j_call: TRBJ2-7
d_call: .

cdr3_nt: TGTGCCAGCAGGGGGACAGGGGATTACGAGCAGTACTTC
cdr3_aa: CASRGTGDYEQYF
clone_size: .
v_call: TRBV28
j_call: TRBJ2-7
d_call: TRBD1

cdr3_nt: TGTGCCAGCAGTTACGGAGTAGGTGAGCAGTTCTTC
cdr3_aa: CASSYGVGEQFF
clone_size: .
v_call: TRBV6-5
j_call: TRBJ2-1
d_call: .

cdr3_nt: TGTGCCAGCAGCTTATCCGGTCTGTACGAGCAGTACTTC
cdr3_aa: CASSLSGLYEQYF
clone_size: .
v_call: TRBV7-8
j_call: TRBJ2-7
d_call: .

cdr3_nt: TGTGCCCTGAGGGACCTCGGAAACACCATATATTTT
cdr3_aa: CALRDLGNTIYF
clone_size: .
v_call: TRBV30
j_call: TRBJ1-3
d_call: .

cdr3_nt: TGCAGCGTTGAATACATGGCAGGGACTAGCGGGAGTACCTACGAGCAGTACTTC
cdr3_aa: CSVEYMAGTSGSTYEQYF
clone_size: .
v_call: TRBV29-1
j_call: TRBJ2-7
d_call: TRBD2

cdr3_nt: TGTGCCAGTAGTATAAGTCCGGTTGGGTACGAGCAGTACTTC
cdr3_aa: CASSISPVGYEQYF
clone_size: .
v_call: TRBV19
j_call: TRBJ2-7
d_call: .

cdr3_nt: TGTGCCAGCAGTTTATCCAGGGGTACGAATCAGCCCCAGCATTTT
cdr3_aa: CASSLSRGTNQPQHF
clone_size: .
v_call: TRBV27
j_call: TRBJ1-5
d_call: .

cdr3_nt: TGTGCCAGCGAAGACCGGGGGAACAATTCACCCCTCCACTTT
cdr3_aa: CASEDRGNNSPLHF
clone_size: .
v_call: TRBV6-1
j_call: TRBJ1-6
d_call: .

cdr3_nt: TGTGCCAGCAGAATGATCGAGAACACTGAAGCTTTCTTT
cdr3_aa: CASRMIENTEAFF
clone_size: .
v_call: TRBV9
j_call: TRBJ1-1
d_call: .

cdr3_nt: TGCGCCAGCAGCCAAGATCCACCGGGACCGCGGATTTCACCCCTCCACTTT
cdr3_aa: CASSQDPPGPRISPLHF
clone_size: few
v_call: TRBV4-1
j_call: TRBJ1-6
d_call: .

cdr3_nt: TGTGCCAGCAGAGATGGGGGAGCTTATGGCTACACCTTC
cdr3_aa: CASRDGGAYGYTF
clone_size: few
v_call: TRBV6-1
j_call: TRBJ1-2
d_call: .

cdr3_nt: TGCGCCAGCAGCCCAGGGACAGTCTACGAGCAGTACTTC
cdr3_aa: CASSPGTVYEQYF
clone_size: .
v_call: TRBV4-1
j_call: TRBJ2-7
d_call: TRBD1

cdr3_nt: TGCGCCAGCAGCCAACTGGGGCTATCGGAGACCCAGTACTTC
cdr3_aa: CASSQLGLSETQYF
clone_size: .
v_call: TRBV4-1
j_call: TRBJ2-5
d_call: .

cdr3_nt: TGCAGCCTCGGACAGGGGTCTCCCATATACACAGATACGCAGTATTTT
cdr3_aa: CSLGQGSPIYTDTQYF
clone_size: .
v_call: TRBV29-1
j_call: TRBJ2-3
d_call: TRBD1

cdr3_nt: TGTGCCAGCAGCTCCCCAGAGGTGAATGAGCAGTTCTTC
cdr3_aa: CASSSPEVNEQFF
clone_size: .
v_call: TRBV7-9
j_call: TRBJ2-1
d_call: .

cdr3_nt: TGTGCCAGCAGAGGTGGGGTCTCCTACGAGCAGTACTTC
cdr3_aa: CASRGGVSYEQYF
clone_size: .
v_call: TRBV7-9
j_call: TRBJ2-7
d_call: .

cdr3_nt: TGTGCCAGCAGTTCCCGAGATGTCACAGATACGCAGTATTTT
cdr3_aa: CASSSRDVTDTQYF
clone_size: .
v_call: TRBV27
j_call: TRBJ2-3
d_call: .

cdr3_nt: TGTGCCACCGGACAGGGGGACTACGAGCAGTACTTC
cdr3_aa: CATGQGDYEQYF
clone_size: .
v_call: TRBV6-1
j_call: TRBJ2-7
d_call: TRBD1

cdr3_nt: TGCGCCAGCAGCTTGGAACAGACAGGACGGGAGATCGATACGCAGTATTTT
cdr3_aa: CASSLEQTGREIDTQYF
clone_size: once
v_call: TRBV5-1
j_call: TRBJ2-3
d_call: .

cdr3_nt: TGTGCCAGCAGAAGGACTAGCGGGAGTTTAGATACGCAGTATTTT
cdr3_aa: CASRRTSGSLDTQYF
clone_size: .
v_call: TRBV6-1
j_call: TRBJ2-3
d_call: TRBD2

cdr3_nt: TGTGCCAGCAGTTTAGGGGGAGCCCGCCTTTCCACAGATACGCAGTATTTT
cdr3_aa: CASSLGGARLSTDTQYF
clone_size: .
v_call: TRBV27
j_call: TRBJ2-3
d_call: .

cdr3_nt: TGTGCCAGCAGCTTACTAGCGGGAGTGGAAAATGAGCAGTTCTTC
cdr3_aa: CASSLLAGVENEQFF
clone_size: .
v_call: TRBV5-4
j_call: TRBJ2-1
d_call: TRBD2

cdr3_nt: TGTGCCAGCAGTTTAGGCCCGTCCGAGCAGTACTTC
cdr3_aa: CASSLGPSEQYF
clone_size: .
v_call: TRBV27
j_call: TRBJ2-7
d_call: .

cdr3_nt: TGTGCCAGCAGCTTATGGACAGGGAACCAAGAGACCCAGTACTTC
cdr3_aa: CASSLWTGNQETQYF
clone_size: .
v_call: TRBV7-9
j_call: TRBJ2-5
d_call: TRBD1

cdr3_nt: TGTGCCAGCAGCTTTGTAGTAAGGGCAGACTGGCCAAATTCACCCCTCCACTTT
cdr3_aa: CASSFVVRADWPNSPLHF
clone_size: .
v_call: TRBV7-8
j_call: TRBJ1-6
d_call: .

cdr3_nt: TGTGCCAGCAACACGCGGGTGGTTAATTCACCCCTCCACTTT
cdr3_aa: CASNTRVVNSPLHF
clone_size: .
v_call: TRBV2
j_call: TRBJ1-6
d_call: .

cdr3_nt: TGTGCCACCATCACGGGGAAGGGGGGAGGAAACTGTTACGAGCAGTACTTC
cdr3_aa: CATITGKGGGNCYEQYF
clone_size: .
v_call: TRBV15
j_call: TRBJ2-7
d_call: .

cdr3_nt: TGCGCCAGCAGCCAAGATCACCCGGGGAAAGGGGAAGCTTTCTTT
cdr3_aa: CASSQDHPGKGEAFF
clone_size: .
v_call: TRBV4-3
j_call: TRBJ1-1
d_call: .

cdr3_nt: TGTGCCAGCAGGGACAGACCGTCCTACAATGAGCAGTTCTTC
cdr3_aa: CASRDRPSYNEQFF
clone_size: .
v_call: TRBV6-1
j_call: TRBJ2-1
d_call: .

cdr3_nt: TGTGCCAGCAGCTTGGGAGCAGGGGAGGGAGAAAAACTGTTTTTT
cdr3_aa: CASSLGAGEGEKLFF
clone_size: .
v_call: TRBV5-4
j_call: TRBJ1-4
d_call: .

cdr3_nt: TGTGCCAGCAGCTCAGACAGCCTCTATGGCTACACCTTC
cdr3_aa: CASSSDSLYGYTF
clone_size: .
v_call: TRBV28
j_call: TRBJ1-2
d_call: .

cdr3_nt: TGCGCCAGCAGCCAGGGACTAGCGGGGGTCGATATCTACGAGCAGTACTTC
cdr3_aa: CASSQGLAGVDIYEQYF
clone_size: once
v_call: TRBV5-1
j_call: TRBJ2-7
d_call: TRBD2

cdr3_nt: TGTGCCAGCAGCCTGAAGGGGGGCGCTCTGGATGGCTACACCTTC
cdr3_aa: CASSLKGGALDGYTF
clone_size: .
v_call: TRBV5-4
j_call: TRBJ1-2
d_call: .

cdr3_nt: TGTGCCAGTAGTAATGGTATCCCCACAGATACGCAGTATTTT
cdr3_aa: CASSNGIPTDTQYF
clone_size: .
v_call: TRBV19
j_call: TRBJ2-3
d_call: .

cdr3_nt: TGTGCCAGCAGCTACCGGGACAGGGGAGTGGATGAGCAGTTCTTC
cdr3_aa: CASSYRDRGVDEQFF
clone_size: .
v_call: TRBV7-9
j_call: TRBJ2-1
d_call: TRBD1

cdr3_nt: TGTGCCAGCAGGCCGGGACAGGGGTCCAACTATGGCTACACCTTC
cdr3_aa: CASRPGQGSNYGYTF
clone_size: .
v_call: TRBV5-5
j_call: TRBJ1-2
d_call: TRBD1

cdr3_nt: TGTGCCAGCAGCCCACCGGCAGCGGCGGTTGGCTACACCTTC
cdr3_aa: CASSPPAAAVGYTF
clone_size: .
v_call: TRBV5-6
j_call: TRBJ1-2
d_call: .

cdr3_nt: TGTGCCAGCAGCCAGGGAGGCAATGGCTACACCTTC
cdr3_aa: CASSQGGNGYTF
clone_size: .
v_call: TRBV6-5
j_call: TRBJ1-2
d_call: .

cdr3_nt: TGTGCCTGGACAGGGTGGGGAGAGACCCAGTACTTC
cdr3_aa: CAWTGWGETQYF
clone_size: .
v_call: TRBV30
j_call: TRBJ2-5
d_call: .

cdr3_nt: TGTGCCAGCAGTTTATGGGGATACACTGAAGCTTTCTTT
cdr3_aa: CASSLWGYTEAFF
clone_size: .
v_call: TRBV27
j_call: TRBJ1-1
d_call: .

cdr3_nt: TGTGCCAGCAGCTTAGGCGGGCCGCTTAGCACAGATACGCAGTATTTT
cdr3_aa: CASSLGGPLSTDTQYF
clone_size: .
v_call: TRBV13
j_call: TRBJ2-3
d_call: .

cdr3_nt: TGTGCCAGCAGTTCCTGGACAGGGGGCGTTGAAGCTTTCTTT
cdr3_aa: CASSSWTGGVEAFF
clone_size: .
v_call: TRBV6-5
j_call: TRBJ1-1
d_call: TRBD1

cdr3_nt: TGTGCCAGCAGCACCCGAATGGGGGGGCGCGTCTATGGCTACACCTTC
cdr3_aa: CASSTRMGGRVYGYTF
clone_size: .
v_call: TRBV5-6
j_call: TRBJ1-2
d_call: .

cdr3_nt: TGCGCCAGCAGCCAGGCCCTTGGCACAGATACGCAGTATTTT
cdr3_aa: CASSQALGTDTQYF
clone_size: .
v_call: TRBV4-1
j_call: TRBJ2-3
d_call: .

cdr3_nt: TGTGCCAGCAGTTTGGTAGCGGGAGTCTACGAGCAGTACTTC
cdr3_aa: CASSLVAGVYEQYF
clone_size: .
v_call: TRBV28
j_call: TRBJ2-7
d_call: TRBD2

cdr3_nt: TGTGCCAGCAGCGTCTCCCCCGGGGTCTCTGGAAACACCATATATTTT
cdr3_aa: CASSVSPGVSGNTIYF
clone_size: .
v_call: TRBV9
j_call: TRBJ1-3
d_call: .

cdr3_nt: TGTGCCTGGAGTGTATTTACTGAAGCTTTCTTT
cdr3_aa: CAWSVFTEAFF
clone_size: once
v_call: TRBV30
j_call: TRBJ1-1
d_call: .

cdr3_nt: TGTGCCAGCAGTACCGGACAGGGGATCTCACCCCTCCACTTT
cdr3_aa: CASSTGQGISPLHF
clone_size: .
v_call: TRBV5-5
j_call: TRBJ1-6
d_call: TRBD1

cdr3_nt: TGTGCCAGCAGTGCCTGGGACGGGCCCTCCTACGAGCAGTACTTC
cdr3_aa: CASSAWDGPSYEQYF
clone_size: .
v_call: TRBV28
j_call: TRBJ2-7
d_call: .

cdr3_nt: TGTGCCAGCAGCTTATCTGGGGCCGAGAGCTATGGCTACACCTTC
cdr3_aa: CASSLSGAESYGYTF
clone_size: .
v_call: TRBV7-8
j_call: TRBJ1-2
d_call: .

cdr3_nt: TGCGCCAGCAGCCATGAGGACAGGGCTGGCGAGCAGTACTTC
cdr3_aa: CASSHEDRAGEQYF
clone_size: .
v_call: TRBV4-1
j_call: TRBJ2-7
d_call: TRBD1

cdr3_nt: TGTGCCAGCAGTGAATGGCAGGGGGTTAACACCGGGGAGCTGTTTTTT
cdr3_aa: CASSEWQGVNTGELFF
clone_size: .
v_call: TRBV25-1
j_call: TRBJ2-2
d_call: TRBD1